The rows below give T cell receptor beta chains drawn from one sample of a study of T-cell reconstitution after alpha-beta-depleted transplantation in children. TCRdb re-called the PCR reads through MiXCR, storing one row per CDR3 protein. The repertoire includes 330,000 or so distinct CDR3 sequences, about 9.3% of them detected once, and 2% to 2.5% sits in the top ten. The specimen was PBMCs from the stem cell graft donor, collected from the stem cell graft. Receptors were obtained from a human donor who donated a stem cell graft to a child with acute lymphoblastic leukemia. CDR3s leave out the opening cysteine and the closing phenylalanine or tryptophan. The listing skips clone size in some rows; elsewhere it reads once, few, many or a size class.

clone size: few
CDR3 length: 16
V gene: TRBV5-6
CDR3 protein: ASSYRTTGPASTDTQY

clone size: .
CDR3 length: 12
V gene: TRBV5-6
CDR3 protein: ASSLLAGLYEQY

clone size: many
CDR3 length: 13
V gene: TRBV5-1
CDR3 protein: ASSWGDSGNTEAF

clone size: many
CDR3 length: 10
V gene: TRBV29-1
CDR3 protein: SGQTGGTEAF

clone size: .
CDR3 length: 14
V gene: TRBV10-3
CDR3 protein: AISGSMGPRGEKLF

clone size: .
CDR3 length: 14
V gene: TRBV11-2
CDR3 protein: ASQPLPGQGSGELF

clone size: few
CDR3 length: 10
V gene: TRBV12-3/TRBV12-4
CDR3 protein: ASSQGGSRQY

clone size: .
CDR3 length: 15
V gene: TRBV20-1
CDR3 protein: SATRGGRSPFNQPQH

clone size: .
CDR3 length: 12
V gene: TRBV18
CDR3 protein: ASSPRSDNQPQH

clone size: .
CDR3 length: 13
V gene: TRBV4-1
CDR3 protein: ASSLRTVQESQAF

clone size: .
CDR3 length: 12
V gene: TRBV3-1
CDR3 protein: ASSQEGRVFGYT

clone size: few
CDR3 length: 14
V gene: TRBV4-1
CDR3 protein: ASSQTKSGDAYGYT

clone size: many
CDR3 length: 13
V gene: TRBV4-2
CDR3 protein: ASSQELTEGNEQF

clone size: .
CDR3 length: 11
V gene: TRBV20-1
CDR3 protein: SASRWGNTEAF

clone size: few
CDR3 length: 11
V gene: TRBV11-2
CDR3 protein: ASRFVGAYEQY

clone size: few
CDR3 length: 11
V gene: TRBV4-1
CDR3 protein: ASRGVSYNEQF